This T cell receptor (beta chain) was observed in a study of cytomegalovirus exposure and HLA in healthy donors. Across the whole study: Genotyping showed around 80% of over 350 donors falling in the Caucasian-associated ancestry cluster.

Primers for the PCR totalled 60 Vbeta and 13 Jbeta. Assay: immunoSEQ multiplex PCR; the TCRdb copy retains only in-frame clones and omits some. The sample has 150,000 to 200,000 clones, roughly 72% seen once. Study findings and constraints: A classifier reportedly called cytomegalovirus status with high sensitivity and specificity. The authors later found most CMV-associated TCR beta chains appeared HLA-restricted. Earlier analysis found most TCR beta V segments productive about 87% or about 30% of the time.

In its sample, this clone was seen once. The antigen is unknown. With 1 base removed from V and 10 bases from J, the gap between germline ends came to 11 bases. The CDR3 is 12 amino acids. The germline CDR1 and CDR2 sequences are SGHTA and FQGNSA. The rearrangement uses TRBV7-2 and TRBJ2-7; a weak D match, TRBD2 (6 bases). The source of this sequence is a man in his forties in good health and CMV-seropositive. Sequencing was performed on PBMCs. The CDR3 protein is CASSLVGGDQYF. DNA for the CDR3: TGTGCCAGCAGCTTAGTCGGCGGGGACCAGTACTTC. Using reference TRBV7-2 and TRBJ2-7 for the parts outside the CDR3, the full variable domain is GAGVSQSPSNKVTEKGKDVELRCDPISGHTALYWYRQSLGQGLEFLIYFQGNSAPDKSGLPSDRFSAERTGGSVSTLTIQRTQQEDSAVYLCASSLVGGDQYFGPGTRLTVT.